Listed below are T cell receptor beta chains from one sample, sequenced in a study of blood T cell repertoires in COVID-19. Clones were sequenced by immunoSEQ multiplex PCR, and TCRdb holds only the in-frame ones, with some missing. The sample has about 50,000 clones; more than 85% are singletons. Source material: peripheral blood. These TCRs come from an elderly woman with acute or convalescent COVID-19. Each CDR3 is given with its conserved first and last residue. Each record gives: J gene, clone size, V gene, D gene, CDR3 protein, CDR3 DNA. D genes are given only for firm matches. A row's size may be missing; if present it is once, few, many or a size class.

TRBJ2-1	.	TRBV3-1/TRBV3-2	TRBD2	CASSPLGGRNEQFF	TGTGCCAGCAGCCCCCTCGGCGGGAGAAATGAGCAGTTCTTC
TRBJ1-5	once	TRBV10-2	TRBD1	CASRGGTGYQPQHF	TGCGCCAGCCGGGGAGGGACAGGGTATCAGCCCCAGCATTTT
TRBJ2-5	.	TRBV2	TRBD1	CASSGNRGFVGTQYF	TGTGCCAGCAGTGGGAACAGGGGGTTTGTCGGGACCCAGTACTTC
TRBJ2-2	.	TRBV19	TRBD2	CASSRTSGRAVGTGELFF	TGTGCCAGTAGTCGGACTAGCGGGAGGGCCGTTGGAACCGGGGAGCTGTTTTTT
TRBJ2-7	.	TRBV10-3	.	CAIGGSGYEQYF	TGTGCCATCGGCGGTAGCGGTTACGAGCAGTACTTC
TRBJ1-1	.	TRBV6-2/TRBV6-3	TRBD1	CASSPAGTASVEAFF	TGTGCCAGCAGTCCCGCCGGGACAGCAAGCGTTGAAGCTTTCTTT
TRBJ2-3	.	TRBV29-1	TRBD2	CSVGTSGSIDTQYF	TGCAGCGTGGGGACTAGCGGGAGTATAGATACGCAGTATTTT
TRBJ2-7	.	TRBV27	.	CASSLSWGGEYEQYF	TGTGCCAGCAGTTTATCGTGGGGGGGCGAATACGAGCAGTACTTC
TRBJ2-1	.	TRBV7-9	TRBD2	CASSTSGRGSNEQFF	TGTGCCAGCAGCACTAGCGGGAGAGGCAGCAATGAGCAGTTCTTC
TRBJ2-3	.	TRBV6-5	TRBD1	CASRGTGADTQYF	TGTGCCAGCAGGGGGACAGGGGCAGATACGCAGTATTTT
TRBJ2-1	.	TRBV20-1	TRBD2	CSASLPAGLLNGQFF	TGCAGTGCTAGTCTACCAGCGGGACTTTTAAATGGGCAGTTCTTC
TRBJ2-1	once	TRBV9	.	CASSESSSLSNEQFF	TGTGCCAGCAGCGAAAGCTCCTCCTTGAGTAATGAGCAGTTCTTC
TRBJ2-2	few	TRBV9	.	CASSPNTGYWGTGELFF	TGTGCCAGCAGCCCCAATACAGGGTACTGGGGCACCGGGGAGCTGTTTTTT
TRBJ2-7	.	TRBV18	.	CASSPATGEGYEQYF	TGTGCCAGCTCACCAGCGACAGGGGAGGGCTACGAGCAGTACTTC
TRBJ2-3	.	TRBV5-1	TRBD1	CASSLRVTGVTDTQYF	TGCGCCAGCAGCTTGAGGGTGACAGGGGTAACAGATACGCAGTATTTT
TRBJ1-4	.	TRBV11-2	TRBD1	CASSLRTGRTNEKLFF	TGTGCCAGCAGCTTACGGACAGGGCGGACTAATGAAAAACTGTTTTTT
TRBJ1-1	.	TRBV29-1	.	CSVDNGGKTEAFF	TGCAGCGTTGATAATGGGGGGAAGACGGAAGCTTTCTTT
TRBJ2-1	.	TRBV5-5	TRBD1	CASSLTGQRWQFF	TGTGCCAGCAGCTTAACGGGACAGAGGTGGCAGTTCTTC
TRBJ1-2	.	TRBV19	.	CASQGSAYGYTF	TGTGCCAGTCAAGGCAGCGCCTATGGCTACACCTTC
TRBJ1-2	.	TRBV6-6	.	CASSPAGDYGYTF	TGTGCCAGCAGTCCTGCAGGGGATTATGGCTACACCTTC
TRBJ1-1	.	TRBV14	.	CASSQVWGSLAFF	TGTGCCAGCAGCCAAGTATGGGGCTCATTAGCTTTCTTT
TRBJ2-1	.	TRBV2	TRBD2	CASTEDLAGRGNEQFF	TGTGCCAGCACTGAAGACCTAGCGGGGCGAGGGAATGAGCAGTTCTTC
TRBJ2-1	.	TRBV29-1	TRBD2	CSVNSGNYNEQFF	TGCAGCGTTAATAGCGGGAACTACAATGAGCAGTTCTTC
TRBJ1-5	.	TRBV6-1	.	CASSEAERAGNQPQHF	TGTGCCAGCAGTGAAGCGGAGAGGGCCGGGAATCAGCCCCAGCATTTT
TRBJ1-6	.	TRBV4-3	TRBD1	CASRLSTGVNSPLHF	TGCGCCAGCCGACTCTCGACAGGGGTAAATTCACCCCTCCACTTT
TRBJ1-5	.	TRBV19	.	CASRLGRENQPQHF	TGTGCCAGTAGACTAGGCAGAGAGAATCAGCCCCAGCATTTT
TRBJ1-4	.	TRBV9	.	CASSVGPSGNEKLFF	TGTGCCAGCAGCGTAGGACCCTCGGGTAATGAAAAACTGTTTTTT
TRBJ1-1	.	TRBV18	TRBD1	CASSPDRTTEAFF	TGTGCCAGCTCCCCGGACAGGACCACTGAAGCTTTCTTT
TRBJ1-4	.	TRBV5-1	TRBD1	CASSSGTGDEKLFF	TGCGCCAGCAGCTCCGGGACAGGGGATGAAAAACTGTTTTTT